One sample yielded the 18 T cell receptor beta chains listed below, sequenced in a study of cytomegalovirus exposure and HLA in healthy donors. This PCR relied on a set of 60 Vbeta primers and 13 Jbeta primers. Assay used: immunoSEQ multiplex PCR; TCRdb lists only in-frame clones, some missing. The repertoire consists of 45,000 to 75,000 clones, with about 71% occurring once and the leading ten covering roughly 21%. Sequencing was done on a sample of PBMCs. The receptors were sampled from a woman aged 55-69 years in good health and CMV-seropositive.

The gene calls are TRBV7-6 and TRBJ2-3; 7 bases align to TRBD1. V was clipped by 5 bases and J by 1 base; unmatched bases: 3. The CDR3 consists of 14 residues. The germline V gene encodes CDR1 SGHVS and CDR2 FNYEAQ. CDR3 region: CASSTGQGTDTQYF. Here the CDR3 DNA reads TGTGCCAGCAGCACCGGACAGGGCACAGATACGCAGTATTTT.

CDR3 coding DNA: TGTGCCAGCAGCTCCGTCGCAACTAATGAAAAACTGTTTTTT. Translation gives CASSSVATNEKLFF. The chain recombines TRBV6-5 with TRBJ1-4; D gene unclear. The germline V gene has CDR1 MNHEY and CDR2 SVGAGI. The CDR3 runs 14 residues. V was shortened by 6 bases and J by 0 bases, with 8 bases between the two germline ends.

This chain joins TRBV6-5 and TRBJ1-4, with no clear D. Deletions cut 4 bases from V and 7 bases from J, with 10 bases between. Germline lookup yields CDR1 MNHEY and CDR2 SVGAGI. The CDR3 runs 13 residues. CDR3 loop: CASSSPPGEKLFF. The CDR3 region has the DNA TGTGCCAGCAGTTCCCCCCCAGGTGAAAAACTGTTTTTT.

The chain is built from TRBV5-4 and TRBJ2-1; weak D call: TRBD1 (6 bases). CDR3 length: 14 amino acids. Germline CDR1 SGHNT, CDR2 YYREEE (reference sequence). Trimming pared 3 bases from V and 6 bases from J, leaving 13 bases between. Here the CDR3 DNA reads TGTGCCAGCAGCTCCCCTAAGGGGGTCAATGAGCAGTTCTTC. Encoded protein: CASSSPKGVNEQFF.

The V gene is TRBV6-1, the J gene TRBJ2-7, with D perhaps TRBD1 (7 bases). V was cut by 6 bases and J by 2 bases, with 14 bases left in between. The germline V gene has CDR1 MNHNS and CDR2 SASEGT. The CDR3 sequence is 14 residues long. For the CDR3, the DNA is TGTGCCAGCAGAGATCAGGGGGGAACCTACGAGCAGTACTTC. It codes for CASRDQGGTYEQYF.

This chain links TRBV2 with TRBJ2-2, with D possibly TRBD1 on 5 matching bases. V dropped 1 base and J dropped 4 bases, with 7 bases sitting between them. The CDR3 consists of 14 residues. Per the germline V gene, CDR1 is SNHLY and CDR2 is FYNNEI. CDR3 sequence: CASSEVGVTGELFF. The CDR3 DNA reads TGTGCCAGCAGTGAAGTAGGGGTCACCGGGGAGCTGTTTTTT.

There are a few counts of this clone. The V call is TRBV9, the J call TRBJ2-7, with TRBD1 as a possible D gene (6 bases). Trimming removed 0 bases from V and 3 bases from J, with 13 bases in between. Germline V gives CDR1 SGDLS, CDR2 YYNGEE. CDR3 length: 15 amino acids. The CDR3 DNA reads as TGTGCCAGCAGCGTAGATACAGGGTCTGGCTACGAGCAGTACTTC. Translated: CASSVDTGSGYEQYF.

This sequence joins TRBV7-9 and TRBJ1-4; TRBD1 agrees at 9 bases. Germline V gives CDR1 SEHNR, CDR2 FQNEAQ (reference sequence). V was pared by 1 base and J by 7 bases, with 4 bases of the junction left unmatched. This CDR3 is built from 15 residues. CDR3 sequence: CASSLGTGASEKLFF. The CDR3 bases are TGTGCCAGCAGCTTAGGGACAGGGGCGAGTGAAAAACTGTTTTTT.

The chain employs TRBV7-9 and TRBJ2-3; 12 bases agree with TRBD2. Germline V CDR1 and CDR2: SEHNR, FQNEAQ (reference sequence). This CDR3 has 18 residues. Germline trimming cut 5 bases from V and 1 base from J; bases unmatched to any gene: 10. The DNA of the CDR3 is TGTGCCAGCAGCCTATTGCTAGCGGGGGGGCCAGGCACAGATACGCAGTATTTT. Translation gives CASSLLLAGGPGTDTQYF. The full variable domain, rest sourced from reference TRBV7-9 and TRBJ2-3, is DTGVSQNPRHKITKRGQNVTFRCDPISEHNRLYWYRQTLGQGPEFLTYFQNEAQLEKSRLLSDRFSAERPKGSFSTLEIQRTEQGDSAMYLCASSLLLAGGPGTDTQYFGPGTRLTVL.

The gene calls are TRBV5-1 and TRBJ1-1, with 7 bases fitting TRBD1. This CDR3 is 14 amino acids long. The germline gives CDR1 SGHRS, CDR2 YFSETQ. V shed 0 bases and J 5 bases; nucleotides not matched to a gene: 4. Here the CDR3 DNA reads TGCGCCAGCAGCTTGGAACAGGGGAGGACTGAAGCTTTCTTT. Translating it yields CASSLEQGRTEAFF.

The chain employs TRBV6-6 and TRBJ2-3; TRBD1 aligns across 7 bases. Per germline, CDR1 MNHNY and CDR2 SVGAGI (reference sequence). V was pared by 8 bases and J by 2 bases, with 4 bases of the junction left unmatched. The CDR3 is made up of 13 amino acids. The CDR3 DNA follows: TGTGCCAGCGGGGGACAGTTCACAGATACGCAGTATTTT. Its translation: CASGGQFTDTQYF.

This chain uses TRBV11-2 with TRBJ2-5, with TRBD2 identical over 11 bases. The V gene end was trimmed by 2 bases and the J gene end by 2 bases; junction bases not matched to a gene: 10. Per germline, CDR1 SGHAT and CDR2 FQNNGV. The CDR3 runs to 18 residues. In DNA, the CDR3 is TGTGCCAGCAGCTTACTAGCGGGGGGACCTTACTCTCAAGAGACCCAGTACTTC. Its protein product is CASSLLAGGPYSQETQYF. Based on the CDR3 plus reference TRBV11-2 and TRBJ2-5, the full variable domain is EAGVAQSPRYKIIEKRQSVAFWCNPISGHATLYWYQQILGQGPKLLIQFQNNGVVDDSQLPKDRFSAERLKGVDSTLKIQPAKLEDSAVYLCASSLLAGGPYSQETQYFGPGTRLLVL.

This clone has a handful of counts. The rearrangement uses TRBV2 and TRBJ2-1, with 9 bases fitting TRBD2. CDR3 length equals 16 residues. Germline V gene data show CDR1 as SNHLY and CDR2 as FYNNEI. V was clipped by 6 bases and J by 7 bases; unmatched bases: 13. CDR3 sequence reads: CASSLGGAGGMNEQFF. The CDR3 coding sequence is TGTGCCAGCAGCCTGGGTGGAGCGGGGGGCATGAATGAGCAGTTCTTC.

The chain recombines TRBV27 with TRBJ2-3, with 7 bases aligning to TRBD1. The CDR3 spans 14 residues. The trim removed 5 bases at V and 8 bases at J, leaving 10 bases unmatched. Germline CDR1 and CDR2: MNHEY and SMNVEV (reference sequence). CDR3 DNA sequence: TGTGCCAGCAGTGCCGGGACAGAAACGGCTACGCAGTATTTT. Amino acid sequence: CASSAGTETATQYF.

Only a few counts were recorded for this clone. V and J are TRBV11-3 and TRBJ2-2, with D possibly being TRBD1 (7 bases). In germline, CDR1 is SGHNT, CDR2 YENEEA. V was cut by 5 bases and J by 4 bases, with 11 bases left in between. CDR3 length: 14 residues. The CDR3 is CASSGGTVTGELFF. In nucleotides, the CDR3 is TGTGCCAGCAGCGGGGGGACAGTCACCGGGGAGCTGTTTTTT.

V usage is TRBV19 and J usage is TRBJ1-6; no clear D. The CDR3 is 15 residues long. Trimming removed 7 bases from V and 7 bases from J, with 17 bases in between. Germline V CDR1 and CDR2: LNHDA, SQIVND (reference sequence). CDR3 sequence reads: CASTPDPQLNSPLHF. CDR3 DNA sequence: TGTGCCAGTACCCCCGACCCGCAACTAAATTCACCCCTCCACTTT. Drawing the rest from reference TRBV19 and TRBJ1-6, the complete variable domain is DGGITQSPKYLFRKEGQNVTLSCEQNLNHDAMYWYRQDPGQGLRLIYYSQIVNDFQKGDIAEGYSVSREKKESFPLTVTSAQKNPTAFYLCASTPDPQLNSPLHFGNGTRLTVT.

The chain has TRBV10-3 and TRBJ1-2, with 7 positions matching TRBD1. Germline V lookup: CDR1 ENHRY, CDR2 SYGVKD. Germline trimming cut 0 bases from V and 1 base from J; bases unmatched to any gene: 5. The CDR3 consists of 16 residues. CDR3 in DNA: TGTGCCATCAGTGAGTCGCCAGGGGGGATTAACTATGGCTACACCTTC. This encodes CAISESPGGINYGYTF.

The CDR3 is CASSLGSLTAEAFF. The CDR3, as DNA: TGCGCCAGCAGCTTGGGGAGTCTGACAGCTGAAGCTTTCTTT. The rearrangement uses TRBV5-1 and TRBJ1-1; perhaps TRBD1 as D (5 bases). Trimming removed 0 bases from V and 6 bases from J, with 12 bases in between. The CDR3 runs 14 residues. Germline assignment: CDR1 SGHRS and CDR2 YFSETQ.